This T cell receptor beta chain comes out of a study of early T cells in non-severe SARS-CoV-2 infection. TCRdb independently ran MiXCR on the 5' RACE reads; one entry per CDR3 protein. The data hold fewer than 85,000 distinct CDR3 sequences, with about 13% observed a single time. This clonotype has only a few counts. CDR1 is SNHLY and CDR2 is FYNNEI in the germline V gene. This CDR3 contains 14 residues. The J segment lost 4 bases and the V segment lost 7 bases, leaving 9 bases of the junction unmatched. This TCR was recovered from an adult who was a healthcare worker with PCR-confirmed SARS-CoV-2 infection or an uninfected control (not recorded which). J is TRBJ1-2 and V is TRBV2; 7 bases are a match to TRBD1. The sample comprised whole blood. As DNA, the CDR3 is TGTGCCAGCAATGGGGACAGCACTTCCTATGGCTACACCTTC. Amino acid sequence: CASNGDSTSYGYTF.